This TCR beta chain was documented in a study of blood T cell repertoires in COVID-19. Study in general: COVID-19 samples collected from the United States, Italy and Spain covered acute and convalescent phases.

As handled by the study authors: Estimates of nucleated cell counts were drawn from the amplification of reference gene primers. Clones were read by immunoSEQ multiplex PCR, and TCRdb kept only the in-frame ones, dropping some. The V and J calls and clone size are taken from that table; D and trimming were inferred from the DNA. The sample holds 22,000 or so clones, more than 85% seen once. Sample: peripheral blood. The sequence was collected from a woman aged 60-75 years with active COVID-19.

The CDR3 loop is CASSLGSAGRYGYTF. CDR3 nucleotides: TGCGCCAGCAGCCTGGGGTCGGCAGGGCGGTATGGCTACACCTTC. The rearrangement links TRBV5-1 to TRBJ1-2; the D gene is possibly TRBD1 (5 bases). Germline V gives CDR1 SGHRS, CDR2 YFSETQ. The germline V and J ends were trimmed by 4 bases and 5 bases, with 18 bases remaining between them. The CDR3 sequence is 15 residues long.